Below, 30 T cell receptor beta chains from the same sample are listed, as sequenced in a study of CD8 T cells in ankylosing spondylitis. General study points: Among TCR beta sequences, a motif of several highly homologous variants appeared characteristic of ankylosing spondylitis blood.

TCRdb re-analysed the 5' RACE reads in MiXCR, keeping a single row per CDR3 protein. The sample consists of over 600,000 distinct CDR3 sequences, around 17% of them appearing once. Their antigens remain unidentified. The sequencing sample was made of blood, either unsorted or a sorted T cell fraction (not recorded which). Receptors originate from a male donor with ankylosing spondylitis.

The gene calls are TRBV7-3 and TRBJ1-1, with a tentative D call TRBD1 (5 bases). This CDR3 region has 18 residues. Germline V gene sequence: CDR1 SGHTA, CDR2 FQGTGA. With 6 bases removed from V and 1 base from J, the gap between germline ends came to 24 bases. The CDR3 here is CASRYEVVDSPENTEAFF. The CDR3 DNA follows: TGTGCCAGCAGATACGAGGTCGTTGACAGTCCAGAGAACACTGAAGCTTTCTTT.

The V and J genes are TRBV4-2 and TRBJ2-7; 7 nucleotides line up with TRBD1. The length of the CDR3 is 13 residues. J gave up 4 bases and V 5 bases, and 5 bases lay outside the gene matches. In germline, CDR1 is LGHNA, CDR2 YNFKEQ. Here the CDR3 DNA reads TGTGCCAGCAGCAACGACAGGGAATACGAGCAGTACTTC. Protein product: CASSNDREYEQYF.

This chain links TRBV6-1 with TRBJ2-1, with TRBD2 matching 8 bases. CDR3 length equals 14 residues. Germline loops: CDR1 MNHNS, CDR2 SASEGT. J was trimmed by 1 base and V by 7 bases; bases with no gene match: 3. CDR3 sequence reads: CASKGLGSYNEQFF. CDR3 in DNA: TGTGCCAGCAAGGGACTAGGATCCTACAATGAGCAGTTCTTC.

This clonotype was recorded many times. The CDR3 nucleotides read TGTGCCAGCAGCTTAGCAACCACAGGGGCCTCTAATTACGAGCAGTACTTC. The encoded protein is CASSLATTGASNYEQYF. The chain couples TRBV7-9 to TRBJ2-7; TRBD1 matches at 7 bases. This CDR3 region has 17 residues. The germline gives CDR1 SEHNR, CDR2 FQNEAQ (reference sequence). The J segment lost 4 bases and the V segment lost 0 bases, leaving 12 bases of the junction unmatched.

The chain links TRBV4-1 to TRBJ2-2, with D hard to call. Trimming cost V 0 bases and J 0 bases, with 14 bases left between them. The CDR3 spans 18 residues. CDR1 is MGHRA, CDR2 YSYEKL, per germline. The CDR3 bases are TGCGCCAGCAGCCAAGACCCGGACGGAACTCCGAACACCGGGGAGCTGTTTTTT. Amino acids: CASSQDPDGTPNTGELFF.

This chain uses TRBV12-3 or TRBV12-4 with TRBJ1-1; TRBD1 matches at 7 bases. This CDR3 spans 14 amino acids. J lost 2 bases, V lost 7 bases, and 7 bases had no gene match. The CDR3 loop reads CASTSWDRNTEAFF. DNA for the CDR3: TGTGCCAGCACCTCCTGGGACAGAAACACTGAAGCTTTCTTT.

A few counts support this clonotype. J is TRBJ1-2 and V is TRBV3-1, with D perhaps matching TRBD1 (5 bases). V lost 4 bases and J 1 base, leaving 7 bases between the germline ends. Germline loops: CDR1 LGHDT, CDR2 YNNKEL (reference sequence). The CDR3 is 13 amino acids. CDR3 nucleotides: TGTGCCAGCAGCCGGGGACTTAACTATGGCTACACCTTC. This encodes CASSRGLNYGYTF.

The rearrangement uses TRBV7-9 and TRBJ2-7, with 10 bases that match TRBD2. Germline values: CDR1 SEHNR, CDR2 FQNEAQ (reference sequence). V lost 5 bases, J lost 3 bases, and 7 bases stayed unmatched. The CDR3 runs 15 residues. As DNA, the CDR3 is TGTGCCAGCAGCGACCGGACTAGCGGAAGCTACGAGCAGTACTTC. Encoded protein: CASSDRTSGSYEQYF.

This clonotype was observed at least ten times. The CDR3 loop is CASSSSGIQKLFF. DNA for the CDR3: TGTGCCAGCAGTTCTTCAGGGATACAAAAACTGTTTTTT. This chain joins TRBV12-3 or TRBV12-4 and TRBJ1-4, with D tentatively TRBD1 (5 bases). The germline V and J ends were trimmed by 4 bases and 9 bases, with 12 bases remaining between them. This CDR3 region has 13 residues.

The sample holds many counts of this clonotype. The rearrangement uses TRBV10-2 and TRBJ2-3, with D uncertain. Germline V gene data show CDR1 as WSHSY and CDR2 as SAAADI. V dropped 1 base and J dropped 5 bases, with 4 bases sitting between them. The CDR3 sequence is 12 residues long. The CDR3 DNA follows: TGCGCCAGCAGTGAGTGGGGAGATACGCAGTATTTT. It is translated as CASSEWGDTQYF.

In its sample, this clonotype was seen a few times. This chain joins TRBV3-1 and TRBJ2-5; TRBD2 matches 7 bases. This CDR3 has 14 amino acids. V was clipped by 4 bases and J by 2 bases; unmatched bases: 4. CDR1 is LGHDT, CDR2 YNNKEL, per germline (reference sequence). In DNA form, the CDR3 reads TGTGCCAGCAGCCTCAGCGGGATTCAAGAGACCCAGTACTTC. Protein sequence: CASSLSGIQETQYF.

The chain has TRBV29-1 and TRBJ1-2; D uncertain. Germline values: CDR1 SQVTM, CDR2 ANQGSEA. V dropped 2 bases and J dropped 5 bases, with 9 bases sitting between them. The CDR3 has 12 amino acids. This chain's CDR3 is CSVELGLYGYTF. CDR3 in DNA: TGCAGCGTTGAATTGGGTCTTTATGGCTACACCTTC.

This clonotype was counted between two and nine times. The J gene is TRBJ1-1, the V gene TRBV20-1; D is undetermined. Germline V lookup: CDR1 DFQATT, CDR2 SNEGSKA (reference sequence). Deletions cut 1 base from V and 2 bases from J, with 8 bases between. The CDR3 spans 13 residues. Written as DNA, the CDR3 is TGCAGTGCTAGAGCGGACCTCAACACTGAAGCTTTCTTT. This gives the protein CSARADLNTEAFF.

This chain uses TRBV12-3 or TRBV12-4 with TRBJ2-1; D is undetermined. Between the trimmed V and J ends, which lost 4 bases and 2 bases, there was a span of 6 bases. CDR3 size: 13 residues. The CDR3 loop reads CASSYATYNEQFF. As DNA, the CDR3 is TGTGCCAGCAGTTACGCAACCTACAATGAGCAGTTCTTC.

Many counts were recorded for this clonotype. J is TRBJ1-5 and V is TRBV29-1; TRBD1 might be the D (5 bases). This CDR3 region has 14 residues. Germline CDR1 is SQVTM and CDR2 is ANQGSEA. V was clipped by 5 bases and J by 6 bases, with 17 bases between them. The CDR3 loop is CSVWDPNGGQPQHF. The DNA for the CDR3 is TGCAGCGTTTGGGACCCCAACGGCGGTCAGCCCCAGCATTTT.

This clonotype was counted ten times or more. This chain joins TRBV4-1 and TRBJ2-7; TRBD1 agrees at 8 bases. V dropped 2 bases and J dropped 2; count of bases not matched to a gene: 2. The germline gives CDR1 MGHRA, CDR2 YSYEKL. This CDR3 comprises 14 residues. The CDR3 DNA reads TGCGCCAGCAGCCAACCGGGACAGGCCTACGAGCAGTACTTC. Amino acids: CASSQPGQAYEQYF.

This sequence joins TRBV12-3 or TRBV12-4 and TRBJ2-2; 7 positions match TRBD1. The CDR3 has 16 amino acids. The ends lost 6 bases at V and 4 bases at J; junction bases unmatched: 11. CDR3 nucleotide sequence: TGTGCCAGCAGCTCGACCGGACAGGTCTTCACCGGGGAGCTGTTTTTT. Protein: CASSSTGQVFTGELFF.

The V call is TRBV30, the J call TRBJ2-2, with 8 positions matching TRBD2. Trimming cost V 3 bases and J 1 base; bases outside gene matches: 4. This CDR3 spans 15 amino acids. Germline V gene sequence: CDR1 GTSNPN, CDR2 SVGIG (reference sequence). The CDR3 spells CAWRPGGRNTGELFF. The CDR3 coding sequence is TGTGCCTGGAGGCCGGGGGGGCGGAACACCGGGGAGCTGTTTTTT.

J is TRBJ2-3 and V is TRBV20-1; D remains ambiguous. This CDR3 has 15 amino acids. CDR1 is DFQATT, CDR2 SNEGSKA, per germline (reference sequence). Trimming took 0 bases from V and 1 from J, leaving 11 bases between them. CDR3 protein: CSARDRVFGTDTQYF. CDR3 coding DNA: TGCAGTGCTAGAGATCGGGTGTTCGGCACAGATACGCAGTATTTT.

The chain joins TRBV5-1 to TRBJ2-1; tentative D call: TRBD2 (5 bases). Trimming removed 4 bases from V and 5 bases from J, with 10 bases in between. CDR1 and CDR2 (germline): SGHRS, YFSETQ. CDR3 length: 13 amino acids. CDR3 nucleotides: TGCGCCAGCAGCCCACTAGAAAACAATGAGCAGTTCTTC. It specifies CASSPLENNEQFF.

Only a few counts were recorded for this clonotype. The chain employs TRBV7-9 and TRBJ1-1; no reliable D call. The V end lost 1 base, the J end lost 0 bases, and 9 bases lay between the germline ends. Germline V CDR1 and CDR2: SEHNR, FQNEAQ (reference sequence). The length of the CDR3 is 15 residues. CDR3 in amino acids: CASSLVTVVNTEAFF. The CDR3 DNA reads TGTGCCAGCAGCTTAGTTACAGTTGTGAACACTGAAGCTTTCTTT.

This clonotype has more than one count but fewer than ten. V usage is TRBV24-1 and J usage is TRBJ2-1; tentatively, D is TRBD1 (7 bases). Germline V gives CDR1 KGHDR, CDR2 SFDVKD. V was shortened by 2 bases and J by 7 bases, with 17 bases between the two germline ends. The CDR3 loop spans 16 amino acids. The CDR3: CATSDWQGGARNEQFF. The DNA of the CDR3 is TGTGCCACCAGTGATTGGCAGGGGGGAGCGCGGAATGAGCAGTTCTTC.

This clonotype occurred a few times. The gene calls are TRBV10-3 and TRBJ2-7, with D maybe TRBD1 (6 bases). This CDR3 spans 15 amino acids. Germline V lookup: CDR1 ENHRY, CDR2 SYGVKD. The V gene lost 0 bases and the J gene lost 5 bases, with 14 bases spanning the gap. The DNA of the CDR3 is TGTGCCATCAGTGAGTCGGGGACAACAAGCGACGAGCAGTACTTC. Protein sequence: CAISESGTTSDEQYF.

The chain employs TRBV12-3 or TRBV12-4 and TRBJ1-1, with D perhaps matching TRBD1 (6 bases). V was cut by 7 bases and J by 0 bases, with 9 bases left in between. CDR3 length equals 13 residues. CDR3 in DNA: TGTGCCAGCAAGACAGGATTGAACACTGAAGCTTTCTTT. Amino acid sequence: CASKTGLNTEAFF.

In this sample, this clonotype turned up a few times. The chain combines TRBV29-1 with TRBJ2-3; 8 positions agree with TRBD1. The CDR3 runs 15 residues. The ends lost 1 base at V and 4 bases at J; junction bases unmatched: 7. In germline, CDR1 is SQVTM, CDR2 ANQGSEA. Written as DNA, the CDR3 is TGCAGCGTTGAAGGGACAGGGCGAGGGGCAGATACGCAGTATTTT. This gives the protein CSVEGTGRGADTQYF.

The rearrangement links TRBV29-1 to TRBJ2-1; 12 nucleotides agree with TRBD2. Per germline, CDR1 SQVTM and CDR2 ANQGSEA. J gave up 2 bases and V 6 bases, and 5 bases lay outside the gene matches. CDR3 size: 15 residues. The CDR3: CSVARTSGTYNEQFF. DNA of the CDR3: TGCAGCGTAGCCAGGACTAGCGGGACCTACAATGAGCAGTTCTTC.

This clonotype showed up just a few times. V usage is TRBV20-1 and J usage is TRBJ1-3, with D maybe TRBD1 (6 bases). V lost 3 bases and J lost 3, with 15 bases in between. The CDR3 has 15 amino acids. From germline, CDR1 is DFQATT and CDR2 SNEGSKA (reference sequence). Written as DNA, the CDR3 is TGCAGTGCTAGCCCAGGACAGTCTTTTGGAAACACCATATATTTT. Encoded protein: CSASPGQSFGNTIYF.

This clonotype was detected a few times. This chain links TRBV29-1 with TRBJ2-7, with 9 bases identical to TRBD1. Germline CDR1 and CDR2: SQVTM and ANQGSEA. Germline trimming cut 1 base from V and 5 bases from J; bases unmatched to any gene: 6. There are 14 residues in the CDR3. Here the CDR3 DNA reads TGCAGCGTTGAAGGAGGGACAGGGTTCGACGAGCAGTACTTC. Translating it yields CSVEGGTGFDEQYF.

This clonotype was seen a handful of times. This CDR3 reads CASSRGLADPLYEQYF. The CDR3 DNA is TGTGCCAGCAGCCGGGGACTAGCGGATCCCCTCTACGAGCAGTACTTC. V gene TRBV3-1 combines with J gene TRBJ2-7; 11 positions agree with TRBD2. Germline CDR1 reads LGHDT; CDR2 reads YNNKEL (reference sequence). The CDR3 is 16 residues long. V gave up 4 bases and J gave up 3 bases; unmatched junction bases: 8.

As regards this clonotype: A much larger clone sits a single nucleotide away, making a read error possible. The chain is built from TRBV5-6 and TRBJ2-6, with D uncertain. CDR3 length: 15 amino acids. Germline V gene data show CDR1 as SGHDT and CDR2 as YYEEEE. CDR3 sequence (DNA): TGTGCCAGCACCCCGCGCAGCTCTGGGACCAACGTCCTGACTTTC. It encodes CASTPRSSGTNVLTF. The whole variable domain, remainder taken from reference TRBV5-6 and TRBJ2-6, is DAGVTQSPTHLIKTRGQQVTLRCSPKSGHDTVSWYQQALGQGPQFIFQYYEEEERQRGNFPDRFSGHQFPNYSSELNVNALLLGDSALYLCASTPRSSGTNVLTFGAGSRLTVL.